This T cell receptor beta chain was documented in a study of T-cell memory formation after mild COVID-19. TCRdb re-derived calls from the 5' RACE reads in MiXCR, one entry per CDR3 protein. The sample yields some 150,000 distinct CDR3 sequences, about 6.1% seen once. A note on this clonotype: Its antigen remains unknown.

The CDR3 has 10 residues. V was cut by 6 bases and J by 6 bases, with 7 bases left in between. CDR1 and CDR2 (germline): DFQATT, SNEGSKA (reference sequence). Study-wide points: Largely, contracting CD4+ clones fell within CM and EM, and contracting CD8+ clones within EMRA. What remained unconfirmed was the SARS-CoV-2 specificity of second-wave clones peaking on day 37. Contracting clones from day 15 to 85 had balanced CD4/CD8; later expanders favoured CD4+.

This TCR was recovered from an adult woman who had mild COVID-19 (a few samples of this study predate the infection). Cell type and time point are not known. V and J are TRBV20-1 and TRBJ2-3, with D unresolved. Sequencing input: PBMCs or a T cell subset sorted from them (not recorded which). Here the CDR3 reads CSAKRDTQYF. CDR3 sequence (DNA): TGCAGTGCCAAGAGGGATACGCAGTATTTT.